What follows are 26 T cell receptor beta chains derived from one specimen sequenced in a study of regulatory and conventional T cells in RAG deficiency. The data were produced by immunoSEQ multiplex PCR, yet TCRdb's version contains in-frame clones alone and is incomplete. This table has tens of thousands of clones, 96% appearing once. Genomic DNA came from blood conventional CD4+ T cells gated CD25-low CD127-high. These data also featured in a second study, about regulatory T cells. Turning to that study: The PCR used 52 TRBV and 13 TRBJ primers.

Material for sequencing was CD25- CD4+ T cells sorted from blood. These receptors were obtained from a human donor in good health.

The chain has TRBV29-1 and TRBJ2-3; 10 bases map to TRBD2. The CDR3 is 15 residues long. The germline V gene encodes CDR1 SQVTM and CDR2 ANQGSEA. Trimming at V came to 6 bases and at J to 4 bases, leaving 10 bases not matched to a gene. The CDR3 DNA is TGCAGCGTGAGTCCGACTAGCGGGTTAGCAGATACGCAGTATTTT. This codes for CSVSPTSGLADTQYF.

This rearrangement joins TRBV6-1 to TRBJ1-1, with D hard to call. This CDR3 is 10 amino acids long. The V gene lost 6 bases and the J gene lost 5 bases, with 4 bases spanning the gap. The germline gives CDR1 MNHNS, CDR2 SASEGT. The CDR3, as DNA: TGTGCCAGCAGCCGGACTGAAGCTTTCTTT. Translation: CASSRTEAFF.

The chain uses TRBV7-7 and TRBJ2-7; 9 nucleotides agree with TRBD1. CDR3 length: 11 residues. Trimming at V came to 11 bases and at J to 2 bases, leaving 1 base not matched to a gene. CDR1 and CDR2 from the germline V gene are SSHAT and FNYEAQ (reference sequence). DNA of the CDR3: TGTGCCGGGACAGGGACCTACGAGCAGTACTTC. It translates to CAGTGTYEQYF.

The chain carries TRBV5-1 and TRBJ2-7; 7 bases align to TRBD2. This CDR3 comprises 16 residues. The V gene's germline CDR1 is SGHRS and CDR2 YFSETQ. The J segment lost 2 bases and the V segment lost 4 bases, leaving 12 bases of the junction unmatched. The CDR3 here is CASSKNGDYSTYEQYF. The CDR3 region has the DNA TGCGCCAGCAGCAAGAATGGGGACTACTCGACCTACGAGCAGTACTTC.

V and J are TRBV21-1 and TRBJ2-5; TRBD2 is taken as the D call from the table, unchecked against the DNA. The closer fit of TRBJ2-7 to the DNA end suggests the J call may be wrong. TRBV21-1 is a documented pseudogene. The CDR3 spans 15 residues. The CDR3 nucleotides read TGTGCCAGCAGCAATATTCAGACCGGGAAGGGCGAGCAGTACTTC. Protein sequence: CASSNIQTGKGEQYF.

This chain uses TRBV2 with TRBJ2-2; 9 nucleotides line up with TRBD1. The germline V gene has CDR1 SNHLY and CDR2 FYNNEI. The CDR3 is 16 residues long. V lost 8 bases to trimming and J lost 2 bases; unmatched junction nucleotides: 9. CDR3 sequence (DNA): TGTGCCAGCCGAGGACAGGGGCCGTCAAACACCGGGGAGCTGTTTTTT. Translation: CASRGQGPSNTGELFF.

This clone was observed a handful of times. V and J are TRBV6-5 and TRBJ2-7, with 16 bases fitting TRBD2. The CDR3 covers 16 residues. The V and J ends lost 3 bases and 9 bases, in that order; junction bases with no gene match: 8. Germline CDR1 and CDR2: MNHEY and SVGAGI. Written as DNA, the CDR3 is TGTGCCAGCAGTTATTCGGGGACTAGCGGGGGGGCTTGGCAGTACTTC. Residues: CASSYSGTSGGAWQYF.

The chain joins TRBV5-4 to TRBJ1-2, with a possible D match to TRBD1 (6 bases). Trimming took 4 bases from V and 4 from J, leaving 11 bases between them. This CDR3 has 13 amino acids. The V gene's germline CDR1 is SGHNT and CDR2 YYREEE (reference sequence). CDR3 DNA: TGTGCCAGCAGCCTGGACAGAGTCTATGGCTACACCTTC. It translates to CASSLDRVYGYTF.

The chain links TRBV9 to TRBJ2-1; 14 nucleotides agree with TRBD2. J was trimmed by 9 bases and V by 7 bases; bases with no gene match: 18. CDR3 length equals 18 residues. Germline CDR1 is SGDLS and CDR2 is YYNGEE. The CDR3 nucleotides are TGTGCCAGCTCGGGCTCCCAGACGACTAGCGGGAGGGCCATTGAGCAGTTCTTC. It translates to CASSGSQTTSGRAIEQFF.

V is TRBV15 and J is TRBJ2-2; weak D call: TRBD2 (5 bases). Germline CDR1 reads LNHNV; CDR2 reads YYDKDF (reference sequence). V shed 4 bases and J shed 6 bases, with 21 bases lying between them. CDR3 length equals 17 residues. CDR3 DNA: TGTGCCACCAGCAAGGGAGCGGTGTCAGGCGATCCCGGGGAGCTGTTTTTT. Its protein is CATSKGAVSGDPGELFF.

The chain links TRBV14 to TRBJ2-7; 8 bases fit TRBD1. V shed 4 bases, J shed 6 bases, and the junction held 8 bases outside the gene matches. In germline, CDR1 is SGHDN, CDR2 FVKESK. The CDR3 sequence is 14 residues long. The CDR3 region is CASSRDRGTSEQYF. The CDR3 nucleotides read TGTGCCAGCAGCCGAGACAGGGGAACGTCCGAGCAGTACTTC.

The genes are TRBV5-1 and TRBJ1-2; 7 bases are a match to TRBD1. This CDR3 comprises 16 residues. In germline, CDR1 is SGHRS, CDR2 YFSETQ. The junction had 12 bases not matched to a gene; V was cut back by 4 bases and J by 3 bases. The CDR3 sequence: CASSPGTVDFYYGYTF. The CDR3 DNA reads as TGCGCCAGCAGCCCCGGGACAGTTGATTTTTACTATGGCTACACCTTC.

This clone was seen once. The chain is built from TRBV25-1 and TRBJ2-7; 12 bases fit TRBD1. The length of the CDR3 is 14 residues. V shed 6 bases and J 6 bases; nucleotides not matched to a gene: 6. Germline loops: CDR1 MGHDK, CDR2 SYGVNS. CDR3 coding DNA: TGTGCCAGCAGCCTGGGACAGGGGGCGTCCGAGCAGTACTTC. This sequence encodes CASSLGQGASEQYF.

The rearrangement uses TRBV30 and TRBJ1-3, with D unclear. Germline loops: CDR1 GTSNPN, CDR2 SVGIG (reference sequence). The CDR3 consists of 13 residues. Trimming took off 0 bases at V and 2 bases at J, with 5 bases between the two ends. The CDR3 DNA is TGTGCCTGGAGTGTCGGTGCTGGAAACACCATATATTTT. It encodes CAWSVGAGNTIYF. Together with reference TRBV30 and TRBJ1-3, the CDR3 gives the full variable domain: SQTIHQWPATLVQPVGSPLSLECTVEGTSNPNLYWYRQAAGRGLQLLFYSVGIGQISSEVPQNLSASRPQDRQFILSSKKLLLSDSGFYLCAWSVGAGNTIYFGEGSWLTVV.

This chain links TRBV30 with TRBJ1-5; TRBD1 agrees at 8 bases. Germline-derived CDR1 and CDR2 are GTSNPN and SVGIG (reference sequence). V lost 0 bases, J lost 7 bases, and 5 bases stayed unmatched. This CDR3 has 14 residues. The CDR3, as DNA: TGTGCCTGGAGTGTCACAGGGGGGAGGCAGCCCCAGCATTTT. Translated: CAWSVTGGRQPQHF.

The rearrangement uses TRBV10-1 and TRBJ2-7; 8 bases align to TRBD2. The CDR3 runs 13 residues. Germline V lookup: CDR1 WNHNN, CDR2 SYGVQD (reference sequence). V lost 4 bases, J lost 7 bases, and 6 bases stayed unmatched. In DNA, the CDR3 is TGCGCCAGCAGTGCCGACGCGGGGGGTGAGCAGTACTTC. This encodes CASSADAGGEQYF.

The chain recombines TRBV29-1 with TRBJ2-3; possible D gene TRBD1, 6 bases. The germline CDR1 and CDR2 sequences are SQVTM and ANQGSEA. The CDR3 has 15 residues. Trimming took 6 bases from V and 0 from J, leaving 16 bases between them. In nucleotides, the CDR3 is TGCAGCGTAGGAAAGGACAGTGCTAGCACAGATACGCAGTATTTT. This encodes CSVGKDSASTDTQYF.

This rearrangement joins TRBV21-1 to TRBJ1-1. TRBV21-1 is a pseudogene. This CDR3 has 15 residues. The CDR3 DNA reads as TGTGCCAGCAGCAAACATGGCGGCTTGAACACTGAAGCTTTCTTT. Amino acids: CASSKHGGLNTEAFF.

The V and J genes are TRBV5-6 and TRBJ2-1; 10 bases match TRBD2. The germline V gene encodes CDR1 SGHDT and CDR2 YYEEEE. With 4 bases clipped from V and 6 bases from J, the junction kept 7 bases outside the gene matches. The CDR3 covers 15 residues. CDR3 sequence reads: CASSLPSGGGNEQFF. CDR3 nucleotide sequence: TGTGCCAGCAGCCTACCTAGCGGGGGCGGCAATGAGCAGTTCTTC.

The gene calls are TRBV9 and TRBJ1-1; D remains unclear. The CDR3 length is 13 residues. Germline lookup yields CDR1 SGDLS and CDR2 YYNGEE. The V end lost 1 base, the J end lost 1 base, and 5 bases lay between the germline ends. The CDR3 loop is CASSVLWNTEAFF. The CDR3 nucleotides are TGTGCCAGCAGCGTACTCTGGAACACTGAAGCTTTCTTT.

CDR3 sequence (DNA): TGTGCCAGTAGCAAAAACGGGGACAGCGGGCCGTACAAGGTCAATGAAAAACTGTTTTTT. Translation gives CASSKNGDSGPYKVNEKLFF. The V call is TRBV19, the J call TRBJ1-4, with 7 bases identical to TRBD1. V was pared by 6 bases and J by 5 bases, with 24 bases of the junction left unmatched. The CDR3 loop spans 20 amino acids. Germline CDR1 LNHDA, CDR2 SQIVND (reference sequence).

The chain carries TRBV5-1 and TRBJ2-5; D gene unclear. Trimming pared 2 bases from V and 2 bases from J, leaving 10 bases between. The CDR3 runs to 14 residues. From germline, CDR1 is SGHRS and CDR2 YFSETQ. DNA for the CDR3: TGCGCCAGCAGCTTTCAACCAGCGCAAGAGACCCAGTACTTC. Protein sequence: CASSFQPAQETQYF.

This rearrangement joins TRBV7-3 to TRBJ2-1; 9 bases are shared with TRBD1. Germline CDR1 SGHTA, CDR2 FQGTGA. The V gene end was trimmed by 4 bases and the J gene end by 8 bases; junction bases not matched to a gene: 15. This CDR3 is built from 17 residues. CDR3 region: CASSSTPNPRTGDEQFF. CDR3 coding DNA: TGTGCCAGCAGCTCAACCCCCAACCCACGGACAGGGGATGAGCAGTTCTTC. The full variable domain, in which reference TRBV7-3 and TRBJ2-1 provide the parts outside the CDR3, is GAGVSQTPSNKVTEKGKYVELRCDPISGHTALYWYRQSLGQGPEFLIYFQGTGAADDSGLPNDRFFAVRPEGSVSTLKIQRTERGDSAVYLCASSSTPNPRTGDEQFFGPGTRLTVL.

The chain has TRBV9 and TRBJ2-1; 8 nucleotides line up with TRBD2. Losses at the gene ends were 0 bases for V and 4 bases for J; bases not matched to a gene: 9. Germline V CDR1 and CDR2: SGDLS, YYNGEE. This CDR3 contains 17 residues. CDR3 DNA sequence: TGTGCCAGCAGCGTAGATCTCCAGCGGGGGAAATACAATGAGCAGTTCTTC. Its protein product is CASSVDLQRGKYNEQFF.

Here the CDR3 reads CASSFVPVAGGQETQYF. The CDR3 region has the DNA TGTGCCAGCAGCTTCGTCCCCGTAGCGGGTGGCCAAGAGACCCAGTACTTC. This chain joins TRBV7-2 and TRBJ2-5; 7 bases match TRBD2. V shed 3 bases and J 1 base; nucleotides not matched to a gene: 11. CDR1 and CDR2 from the germline V gene are SGHTA and FQGNSA. The CDR3 has 17 residues.

The chain couples TRBV6-6 to TRBJ1-3; 7 bases line up with TRBD1. Losses at the gene ends were 6 bases for V and 10 bases for J; bases not matched to a gene: 15. The CDR3 is 15 residues long. Germline V gene sequence: CDR1 MNHNY, CDR2 SVGAGI (reference sequence). The CDR3 DNA sequence: TGTGCCAGCAGGACTAGACAGGGAGTAATTTGGACCATATATTTT. Its protein product is CASRTRQGVIWTIYF.